The rows below give T cell receptor beta chains drawn from one sample of a study of coeliac disease. Using immunoSEQ multiplex PCR, the repertoire was profiled, and TCRdb retains in-frame clones only, with some absent. The table lists 5,700 or so clones, 50% to 60% of them singletons. Material: intraepithelial lymphocytes from the gut. All receptors come from a woman in her 30s with active celiac disease. The CDR3 runs from the conserved cysteine through the conserved F or W. A D gene is named only where the DNA matches it firmly. Size is stated for part of the rows, as once, few or many counts, or as a class when the clone is expanded.

D gene: NA; J gene: TRBJ1-1; clone size: few; V gene: TRBV5-8; CDR3 DNA: TGCGCCAGCAGCCAAGGGACACAGAACACTGAAGCTTTCTTT; CDR3 protein: CASSQGTQNTEAFF
D gene: TRBD2; J gene: TRBJ2-7; clone size: once; V gene: TRBV19; CDR3 DNA: TGTGCCAGTAGCCTTGAGACTAGCGGGGGGACCCCTACCTACGAGCAGTACTTC; CDR3 protein: CASSLETSGGTPTYEQYF
D gene: NA; J gene: TRBJ2-7; clone size: NA; V gene: TRBV28; CDR3 DNA: TGTGCCAGCACCCCCGGAGGGCTCGAGCAGTACTTC; CDR3 protein: CASTPGGLEQYF
D gene: NA; J gene: TRBJ1-2; clone size: few; V gene: TRBV6-6; CDR3 DNA: TGTGCCAGCAGAGACCCGGGTAGAGGCCCTAACTATGGCTACACCTTC; CDR3 protein: CASRDPGRGPNYGYTF
D gene: NA; J gene: TRBJ1-5; clone size: large; V gene: TRBV6-6; CDR3 DNA: TGTGCCAGCAGCCACAGGGTGGGTTTGGGTCAGCCCCAGCATTTT; CDR3 protein: CASSHRVGLGQPQHF
D gene: TRBD2; J gene: TRBJ2-3; clone size: NA; V gene: TRBV7-2; CDR3 DNA: TGTGCCAGCAGCTCTAGCGGGGGCAATGCGCAGTATTTT; CDR3 protein: CASSSSGGNAQYF
D gene: TRBD1; J gene: TRBJ1-6; clone size: few; V gene: TRBV5-6; CDR3 DNA: TGTGCCAGCAGCTTGGGGGGCAGGGGGAATTATAATTCACCCCTCCACTTT; CDR3 protein: CASSLGGRGNYNSPLHF
D gene: TRBD2; J gene: TRBJ2-5; clone size: NA; V gene: TRBV5-1; CDR3 DNA: TGCGCCAGCAGCTTAGGCGGGGGAGAAGAGACCCAGTACTTC; CDR3 protein: CASSLGGGEETQYF
D gene: NA; J gene: TRBJ1-2; clone size: NA; V gene: TRBV7-2; CDR3 DNA: TGTGCCAGCAGCTTAGACGGGGGGCACATTTATGGCTACACCTTC; CDR3 protein: CASSLDGGHIYGYTF
D gene: TRBD1; J gene: TRBJ2-7; clone size: NA; V gene: TRBV7-9; CDR3 DNA: TGTGCCAGCAGCGTACACCGATGGGACAGCTACGAGCAGTACTTC; CDR3 protein: CASSVHRWDSYEQYF
D gene: TRBD1; J gene: TRBJ1-1; clone size: NA; V gene: TRBV11-2; CDR3 DNA: TGTGCCAGCAGCCCTCGGACAGGGGCGGTCACTGAAGCTTTCTTT; CDR3 protein: CASSPRTGAVTEAFF